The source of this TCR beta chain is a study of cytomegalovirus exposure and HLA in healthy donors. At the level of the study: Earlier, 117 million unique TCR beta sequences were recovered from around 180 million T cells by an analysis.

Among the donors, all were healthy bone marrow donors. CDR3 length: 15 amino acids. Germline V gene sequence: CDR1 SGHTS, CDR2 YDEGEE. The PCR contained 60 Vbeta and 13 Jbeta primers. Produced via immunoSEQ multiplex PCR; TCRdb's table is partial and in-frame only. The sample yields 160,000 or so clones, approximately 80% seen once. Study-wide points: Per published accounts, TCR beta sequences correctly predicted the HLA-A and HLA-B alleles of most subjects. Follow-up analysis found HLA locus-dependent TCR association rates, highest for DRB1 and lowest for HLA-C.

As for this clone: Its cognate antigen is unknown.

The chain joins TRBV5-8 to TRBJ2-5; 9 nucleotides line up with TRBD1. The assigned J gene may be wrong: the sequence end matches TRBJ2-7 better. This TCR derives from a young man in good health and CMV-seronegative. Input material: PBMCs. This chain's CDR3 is CASSLQTGGGYEQYF. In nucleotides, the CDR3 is TGTGCCAGCAGCCTACAGACAGGGGGAGGATACGAGCAGTACTTC.